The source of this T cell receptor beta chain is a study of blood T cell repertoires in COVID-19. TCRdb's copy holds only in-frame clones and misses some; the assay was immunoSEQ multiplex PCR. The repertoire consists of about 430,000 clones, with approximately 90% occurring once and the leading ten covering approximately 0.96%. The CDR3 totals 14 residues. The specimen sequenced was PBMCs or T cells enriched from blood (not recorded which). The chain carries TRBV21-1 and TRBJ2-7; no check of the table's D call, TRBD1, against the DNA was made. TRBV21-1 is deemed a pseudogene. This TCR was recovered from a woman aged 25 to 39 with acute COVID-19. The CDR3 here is CARRGRTGGYEQYF. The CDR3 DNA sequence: TGCGCCAGAAGAGGCCGGACAGGGGGCTACGAGCAGTACTTC.